The 22 T cell receptor beta chains given below trace back to one sample, sequenced in a study of blood T cell repertoires in COVID-19. Generated by immunoSEQ multiplex PCR, the TCRdb table keeps only in-frame clones and is missing some. The table lists 200,000 to 250,000 clones, 82% of them singletons. The sample consisted of peripheral blood. These receptors were collected from a woman aged 80 or over with COVID-19, enrolled during active disease.

V is TRBV29-1 and J is TRBJ1-1, with 9 bases identical to TRBD1. V trimming: 6 bases; J trimming: 4 bases; junction bases outside the gene matches: 12. From germline, CDR1 is SQVTM and CDR2 ANQGSEA. The CDR3 is 15 amino acids. The DNA of the CDR3 is TGCAGCGTGAAACGTACAGGGGGCGACGCCACTGAAGCTTTCTTT. Protein sequence: CSVKRTGGDATEAFF.

This clone was found a few times. This sequence joins TRBV19 and TRBJ1-2, with 8 bases aligning to TRBD1. CDR3 length: 15 residues. CDR1 is LNHDA, CDR2 SQIVND, per germline (reference sequence). Losses at the gene ends were 7 bases for V and 4 bases for J; bases not matched to a gene: 11. The CDR3 DNA sequence: TGTGCCAGTACTAAGACCGGGACAGGCTCCTATGGCTACACCTTC. It is translated as CASTKTGTGSYGYTF.

CDR3 in amino acids: CASRRKSGNQPQHF. CDR3 nucleotide sequence: TGTGCCAGTAGGCGGAAGAGTGGCAATCAGCCCCAGCATTTT. The chain joins TRBV19 to TRBJ1-5; the D is unclear. The germline gives CDR1 LNHDA, CDR2 SQIVND (reference sequence). This CDR3 has 14 amino acids. V dropped 6 bases and J dropped 2 bases, with 11 bases sitting between them.

The rearrangement joins TRBV2 to TRBJ2-1; D not certain. Germline-derived CDR1 and CDR2 are SNHLY and FYNNEI. The length of the CDR3 is 11 residues. V dropped 7 bases and J dropped 3 bases, with 4 bases sitting between them. DNA for the CDR3: TGTGCCAGCAAGAGCTACAATGAGCAGTTCTTC. Its protein is CASKSYNEQFF.

This chain joins TRBV11-2 and TRBJ1-5; D unresolved. Germline assignment: CDR1 SGHAT and CDR2 FQNNGV. Trimming left V 2 bases short and J 7 bases short, with 9 bases between. The CDR3 length is 13 residues. This CDR3 reads CASSLQLFQPQHF. The CDR3 DNA sequence: TGTGCCAGCAGCTTACAGTTGTTCCAGCCCCAGCATTTT. The whole variable domain, remainder taken from reference TRBV11-2 and TRBJ1-5, is EAGVAQSPRYKIIEKRQSVAFWCNPISGHATLYWYQQILGQGPKLLIQFQNNGVVDDSQLPKDRFSAERLKGVDSTLKIQPAKLEDSAVYLCASSLQLFQPQHFGDGTRLSIL.

This clone was observed a few times. The rearrangement joins TRBV28 to TRBJ1-5, with D possibly matching TRBD1 (6 bases). CDR1 is MDHEN and CDR2 is SYDVKM in the germline V gene. The CDR3 loop spans 13 amino acids. The CDR3 loop reads CASRGGSNQPQHF. CDR3 in DNA: TGTGCTTCAAGGGGGGGAAGCAATCAGCCCCAGCATTTT.

This chain's CDR3 is CATSIAETQYF. In DNA form, the CDR3 reads TGTGCCACCAGTATAGCAGAGACCCAGTACTTC. The chain combines TRBV15 with TRBJ2-5; D uncertain. The V end was cut by 6 bases, the J end by 4 bases, with 6 bases between. CDR3 length: 11 amino acids. From germline, CDR1 is LNHNV and CDR2 YYDKDF (reference sequence).

The chain employs TRBV18 and TRBJ1-2; 8 bases match TRBD1. Germline assignment: CDR1 KGHSH and CDR2 LQKENI. This CDR3 region has 13 residues. The junction had 2 bases not matched to a gene; V was cut back by 4 bases and J by 4 bases. For the CDR3, the DNA is TGTGCCAGCTCACAGGACAGGGTCTATGGCTACACCTTC. It translates to CASSQDRVYGYTF.

The V gene is TRBV14, the J gene TRBJ2-7; 7 positions agree with TRBD1. V shed 3 bases, J shed 6 bases, and the junction held 23 bases outside the gene matches. This CDR3 is 19 amino acids long. Germline values: CDR1 SGHDN, CDR2 FVKESK. CDR3 coding DNA: TGTGCCAGCAGCCATCTCTCCCCTTTCAAAATCGACAGGGTATCCGAGCAGTACTTC. Translated, it gives CASSHLSPFKIDRVSEQYF.

The table lists this clone with a few counts. The chain links TRBV9 to TRBJ1-6, with 10 nucleotides matching TRBD1. This CDR3 has 15 residues. Germline assignment: CDR1 SGDLS and CDR2 YYNGEE. V shed 0 bases and J 10 bases; nucleotides not matched to a gene: 4. The CDR3 sequence is CASSVVGTGESPLHF. The CDR3 coding sequence is TGTGCCAGCAGCGTAGTGGGGACAGGGGAATCACCCCTCCACTTT.

The chain employs TRBV5-1 and TRBJ1-5; no definite D call. Per germline, CDR1 SGHRS and CDR2 YFSETQ. Trimming cost V 0 bases and J 4 bases, with 8 bases left between them. This CDR3 has 14 residues. CDR3 bases: TGCGCCAGCAGCTTGGGTACAGAGAATCAGCCCCAGCATTTT. This gives the protein CASSLGTENQPQHF.

V gene TRBV19 combines with J gene TRBJ2-1; 11 bases align to TRBD2. The CDR3 runs to 17 residues. The junction had 11 bases not matched to a gene; V was cut back by 3 bases and J by 7 bases. Germline V gene lookup returns CDR1 LNHDA and CDR2 SQIVND (reference sequence). In DNA form, the CDR3 reads TGTGCCAGTAGTATCTGGACAGTCTCTAGCGGGAGGAATGAGCAGTTCTTC. Translating it yields CASSIWTVSSGRNEQFF.

The rearrangement uses TRBV29-1 and TRBJ2-2; possibly TRBD1 for D (6 bases). Germline CDR1 SQVTM, CDR2 ANQGSEA. Between the trimmed V and J ends, which lost 7 bases and 6 bases, there was a span of 15 bases. There are 13 residues in the CDR3. The CDR3 bases are TGCAGCGCCTACAGGGATCGGGCCGGGGAGCTGTTTTTT. Protein sequence: CSAYRDRAGELFF.

This clone was seen once. This chain links TRBV28 with TRBJ2-2; TRBD2 aligns across 11 bases. The V and J ends lost 2 bases and 5 bases, in that order; junction bases with no gene match: 7. Germline assignment: CDR1 MDHEN and CDR2 SYDVKM. The CDR3 sequence is 17 residues long. For the CDR3, the DNA is TGTGCCAGCAGTTTAGGTAGCGGGAGGGGAAAAACCGGGGAGCTGTTTTTT. This encodes CASSLGSGRGKTGELFF.

V is TRBV2 and J is TRBJ1-4; 8 positions match TRBD1. V lost 4 bases, J lost 8 bases, and 3 bases stayed unmatched. The germline CDR1 and CDR2 sequences are SNHLY and FYNNEI. This CDR3 has 13 amino acids. The CDR3 DNA follows: TGTGCCAGCAGTGGCGGACAGGGAGAAAAACTGTTTTTT. Its protein is CASSGGQGEKLFF. Drawing the rest from reference TRBV2 and TRBJ1-4, the complete variable domain is EPEVTQTPSHQVTQMGQEVILRCVPISNHLYFYWYRQILGQKVEFLVSFYNNEISEKSEIFDDQFSVERPDGSNFTLKIRSTKLEDSAMYFCASSGGQGEKLFFGSGTQLSVL.

The genes are TRBV24-1 and TRBJ2-1, with D possibly being TRBD2 (6 bases). The V end lost 0 bases, the J end lost 8 bases, and 19 bases lay between the germline ends. Germline lookup yields CDR1 KGHDR and CDR2 SFDVKD. The length of the CDR3 is 17 residues. CDR3 bases: TGTGCCACCAGTGATTTGCAAGGACTGGGAGGTCGGGATGAGCAGTTCTTC. Translated: CATSDLQGLGGRDEQFF.

The chain joins TRBV28 to TRBJ2-7; D is perhaps TRBD1 (6 bases). The CDR3 is 15 residues long. From germline, CDR1 is MDHEN and CDR2 SYDVKM. Between the trimmed V and J ends, which lost 6 bases and 0 bases, there was a span of 15 bases. In DNA, the CDR3 is TGTGCCAGCAGCTCTCCTCGGGACACCTCCTACGAGCAGTACTTC. This sequence encodes CASSSPRDTSYEQYF.

The chain recombines TRBV6-5 with TRBJ2-7; a possible D gene is TRBD2 (6 bases). CDR1 is MNHEY, CDR2 SVGAGI, per germline. V was pared by 6 bases and J by 2 bases, with 14 bases between. CDR3 length: 14 amino acids. This CDR3 is CASRGGGSTYEQYF. The CDR3 DNA is TGTGCCAGCAGGGGGGGAGGCTCCACCTACGAGCAGTACTTC.

This chain links TRBV29-1 with TRBJ1-2; D is unresolved. Germline values: CDR1 SQVTM, CDR2 ANQGSEA. CDR3 length: 13 amino acids. V lost 4 bases, J lost 4 bases, and 13 bases lay in between. The CDR3 DNA reads as TGCAGCGTTGCACGCGGCCCTCCCTATGGCTACACCTTC. Protein: CSVARGPPYGYTF.

The CDR3 spells CASSLRDRGRNEQFF. In DNA, the CDR3 is TGTGCCAGCAGCTTAAGGGACAGGGGAAGAAATGAGCAGTTCTTC. V is TRBV13 and J is TRBJ2-1, with 10 bases identical to TRBD1. This CDR3 comprises 15 residues. Per germline, CDR1 PRHDT and CDR2 FYEKMQ (reference sequence). The V gene end was trimmed by 2 bases and the J gene end by 7 bases; junction bases not matched to a gene: 5.

The chain carries TRBV6-5 and TRBJ2-6; D gene unclear. The CDR3 is made up of 13 amino acids. Germline V CDR1 and CDR2: MNHEY, SVGAGI. Trimming took off 8 bases at V and 4 bases at J, with 9 bases between the two ends. CDR3 loop: CASRSVGANVLTF. The CDR3, as DNA: TGTGCCAGCCGGTCGGTGGGGGCCAACGTCCTGACTTTC.

This rearrangement joins TRBV5-1 to TRBJ2-5; TRBD2 matches at 14 bases. Germline loops: CDR1 SGHRS, CDR2 YFSETQ. The CDR3 extends over 18 amino acids. With 0 bases clipped from V and 5 bases from J, the junction kept 9 bases outside the gene matches. CDR3 residues: CASSLGLAGGRQMETQYF. Written as DNA, the CDR3 is TGCGCCAGCAGCTTGGGACTAGCGGGGGGGCGGCAGATGGAGACCCAGTACTTC.